Each of the 29 T cell receptor beta chains below was sequenced from the same sample in a study of beta chain features in type 1 diabetes. Sequenced material consisted of expressed TCRB transcripts (all of the isolated RNA was reverse transcribed). Generated by immunoSEQ multiplex PCR, the TCRdb table keeps only in-frame clones and is missing some. This sample carries about 350,000 clones, 20% of them seen once, and the ten largest clones take around 0.044%. The specimen was naive CD4+ T cells from blood. Receptor source: a woman younger than 30 in good health.

This clone appeared a few times. The J gene is TRBJ1-2, the V gene TRBV6-5; TRBD1 matches at 12 bases. The germline V gene encodes CDR1 MNHEY and CDR2 SVGAGI. CDR3 length equals 14 residues. J was trimmed by 6 bases and V by 5 bases; bases with no gene match: 4. The CDR3 DNA is TGTGCCAGCAGTACCGGGACAGGGGGCAATGGCTACACCTTC. Its protein is CASSTGTGGNGYTF.

The chain uses TRBV6-1 and TRBJ1-1, with 8 bases fitting TRBD1. This CDR3 spans 14 amino acids. Germline assignment: CDR1 MNHNS and CDR2 SASEGT. The ends lost 3 bases at V and 4 bases at J; junction bases unmatched: 4. The CDR3 DNA follows: TGTGCCAGCAGTGACCTCACAGGGGGCACTGAAGCTTTCTTT. Translated, it gives CASSDLTGGTEAFF.

The CDR3 region is CAVSGTGGEQYF. CDR3 sequence (DNA): TGTGCCGTCTCCGGGACAGGGGGCGAGCAGTACTTC. The J gene is TRBJ2-7, the V gene TRBV11-2; 11 nucleotides agree with TRBD1. Germline trimming cut 11 bases from V and 6 bases from J; bases unmatched to any gene: 6. This CDR3 region has 12 residues. Looked up from germline, CDR1 is SGHAT and CDR2 is FQNNGV.

The chain employs TRBV7-2 and TRBJ1-2; D is unresolved. Germline values: CDR1 SGHTA, CDR2 FQGNSA. The CDR3 is 14 amino acids. Trimming removed 0 bases from V and 4 bases from J, with 9 bases in between. CDR3 loop: CASSLARVTYGYTF. The CDR3 region has the DNA TGTGCCAGCAGCTTAGCTCGGGTGACCTATGGCTACACCTTC.

A few counts support this clone. The chain carries TRBV5-1 and TRBJ1-4, with 8 bases that match TRBD1. This CDR3 is built from 15 residues. CDR1 is SGHRS and CDR2 is YFSETQ in the germline V gene. The V and J ends lost 4 bases and 7 bases, in that order; junction bases with no gene match: 9. CDR3 DNA: TGCGCCAGCAGCCCGCCGGGACAGGCTGTTGAAAAACTGTTTTTT. Translated, it gives CASSPPGQAVEKLFF. The variable domain in full, completed from reference TRBV5-1 and TRBJ1-4, reads KAGVTQTPRYLIKTRGQQVTLSCSPISGHRSVSWYQQTPGQGLQFLFEYFSETQRNKGNFPGRFSGRQFSNSRSEMNVSTLELGDSALYLCASSPPGQAVEKLFFGSGTQLSVL.

This clone came up a few times. The gene calls are TRBV29-1 and TRBJ2-1, with 7 positions matching TRBD2. Germline V CDR1 and CDR2: SQVTM, ANQGSEA. The CDR3 has 15 amino acids. V lost 6 bases, J lost 0 bases, and 8 bases stayed unmatched. The CDR3 region has the DNA TGCAGCGTGGGAGCGGGGAGAAGCTCCTACAATGAGCAGTTCTTC. As protein: CSVGAGRSSYNEQFF.

V gene TRBV1 combines with J gene TRBJ2-3; no check of the table's D call, TRBD2, against the DNA was made. TRBV1 is an annotated pseudogene. The CDR3 is 17 residues long. CDR3 protein: CTSSREAGGHRADTQYF. The CDR3 DNA reads TGCACCAGCAGCCGGGAAGCGGGGGGGCATAGAGCAGATACGCAGTATTTT.

This sequence joins TRBV6-1 and TRBJ1-4; D possibly corresponds to TRBD1 (6 bases). The CDR3 is 17 residues long. CDR1 and CDR2 (germline): MNHNS, SASEGT. V lost 0 bases and J 4 bases, leaving 15 bases between the germline ends. The CDR3 region is CASSEAGGTRHNEKLFF. In DNA form, the CDR3 reads TGTGCCAGCAGTGAAGCAGGGGGTACACGGCATAATGAAAAACTGTTTTTT.

The chain is built from TRBV7-2 and TRBJ1-1; D might be TRBD1 (6 bases). The V end was cut by 5 bases, the J end by 0 bases, with 13 bases between. This CDR3 is built from 15 residues. Germline assignment: CDR1 SGHTA and CDR2 FQGNSA. CDR3 sequence (DNA): TGTGCCAGCAGCCCATTGACAGGATTGAACACTGAAGCTTTCTTT. Translating it yields CASSPLTGLNTEAFF.

There are a few counts of this clone. The CDR3 protein is CASSAGTGNQPQHF. The DNA for the CDR3 is TGTGCCAGCAGCGCCGGGACAGGCAATCAGCCCCAGCATTTT. The rearrangement links TRBV5-8 to TRBJ1-5, with TRBD1 matching 7 bases. The CDR3 totals 14 residues. The germline V gene has CDR1 SGHTS and CDR2 YDEGEE. V trimming: 4 bases; J trimming: 2 bases; junction bases outside the gene matches: 3.

J is TRBJ1-5 and V is TRBV30; D is perhaps TRBD1 (6 bases). This CDR3 spans 14 amino acids. V shed 4 bases and J shed 9 bases, with 19 bases lying between them. CDR1 is GTSNPN and CDR2 is SVGIG in the germline V gene (reference sequence). Here the CDR3 reads CAWTVGQKSWPQHF. The CDR3 DNA sequence: TGTGCCTGGACAGTAGGACAGAAATCATGGCCCCAGCATTTT.

This clone showed up just a few times. The chain links TRBV7-2 to TRBJ2-7; 14 bases agree with TRBD2. Germline CDR1 SGHTA, CDR2 FQGNSA. Trimming took 0 bases from V and 3 from J; bases not matched to a gene: 1. The CDR3 has 16 residues. CDR3 sequence reads: CASSLAGTSGGYEQYF. For the CDR3, the DNA is TGTGCCAGCAGCTTAGCGGGGACTAGCGGGGGCTACGAGCAGTACTTC.

The genes are TRBV7-9 and TRBJ2-7; D not certain. Germline CDR1 reads SEHNR; CDR2 reads FQNEAQ (reference sequence). V was clipped by 1 base and J by 3 bases, with 4 bases between them. This CDR3 region has 12 residues. The chain's CDR3 is CASSLGVYEQYF. CDR3 nucleotides: TGTGCCAGCAGCTTAGGCGTCTACGAGCAGTACTTC.

This clone was recorded a few times. The chain uses TRBV25-1 and TRBJ1-4; D might be TRBD1 (5 bases). The CDR3 is made up of 15 amino acids. Trimming removed 3 bases at V and 4 bases at J, with 12 bases between. Germline V gives CDR1 MGHDK, CDR2 SYGVNS. In nucleotides, the CDR3 is TGTGCCAGCAGTGACCCCCGGCAGGGTAATGAAAAACTGTTTTTT. Residues: CASSDPRQGNEKLFF.

This clone has more than one count but fewer than ten. The rearrangement uses TRBV6-5 and TRBJ1-1, with 7 positions matching TRBD1. The CDR3 contains 14 residues. J lost 3 bases, V lost 6 bases, and 7 bases had no gene match. Germline CDR1 and CDR2: MNHEY and SVGAGI. The CDR3 nucleotides are TGTGCCAGCAGAGTCAGGGGGAAGGACACTGAAGCTTTCTTT. Protein: CASRVRGKDTEAFF.

The chain combines TRBV7-2 with TRBJ2-1; 14 nucleotides match TRBD2. The CDR3 has 17 residues. Looked up from germline, CDR1 is SGHTA and CDR2 is FQGNSA. After removal of 5 bases from V and 10 bases from J, the junction contained 13 bases not matched to a gene. The CDR3 bases are TGTGCCAGCAGCGCCGGTTGGGGGACTAGCGGGGGTGGGGAGCAGTTCTTC. It encodes CASSAGWGTSGGGEQFF.

V is TRBV11-1 and J is TRBJ2-7; 11 nucleotides agree with TRBD2. Germline CDR1 is SGHAT and CDR2 is FQDESV (reference sequence). The CDR3 loop spans 15 amino acids. The V gene end was trimmed by 1 base and the J gene end by 4 bases; junction bases not matched to a gene: 3. The CDR3 DNA follows: TGTGCCAGCAGCTTAGAGACTAGCGGGGAGTACGAGCAGTACTTC. Its translation: CASSLETSGEYEQYF.

This clone was detected a few times. The gene calls are TRBV18 and TRBJ2-1; 8 nucleotides match TRBD1. In germline, CDR1 is KGHSH, CDR2 LQKENI. V lost 3 bases, J lost 4 bases, and 2 bases stayed unmatched. The CDR3 consists of 14 residues. This chain's CDR3 is CASSPRQGYNEQFF. CDR3 DNA: TGTGCCAGCTCACCTAGACAGGGGTACAATGAGCAGTTCTTC.

The chain employs TRBV30 and TRBJ1-1; no reliable D call. The CDR3 is 11 residues long. Trimming removed 0 bases from V and 6 bases from J, with 5 bases in between. Looked up from germline, CDR1 is GTSNPN and CDR2 is SVGIG (reference sequence). This chain's CDR3 is CAWSVRSEAFF. CDR3 bases: TGTGCCTGGAGTGTACGGTCTGAAGCTTTCTTT.

This chain links TRBV5-6 with TRBJ2-1, with D maybe TRBD1 (6 bases). Trimming pared 3 bases from V and 2 bases from J, leaving 18 bases between. In germline, CDR1 is SGHDT, CDR2 YYEEEE. The CDR3 has 17 amino acids. The CDR3 spells CASSSSIGGSPYNEQFF. The CDR3 bases are TGTGCCAGCAGCTCCTCCATAGGGGGATCTCCCTACAATGAGCAGTTCTTC.

The genes are TRBV5-4 and TRBJ2-3; 10 nucleotides match TRBD2. CDR3 length: 16 amino acids. Germline CDR1 and CDR2: SGHNT and YYREEE (reference sequence). The V gene end was trimmed by 0 bases and the J gene end by 8 bases; junction bases not matched to a gene: 9. The CDR3 spells CASSLAAPLAGVTQYF. CDR3 bases: TGTGCCAGCAGCTTGGCCGCTCCTCTAGCGGGGGTTACGCAGTATTTT.

This clone was seen more than once but under ten times. This sequence joins TRBV30 and TRBJ2-7; 11 bases align to TRBD2. This CDR3 has 15 amino acids. After removal of 2 bases from V and 0 bases from J, the junction contained 3 bases not matched to a gene. CDR1 and CDR2 from the germline V gene are GTSNPN and SVGIG (reference sequence). CDR3 residues: CAWSIGLAGSYEQYF. The CDR3 DNA reads as TGTGCCTGGAGTATTGGACTAGCGGGCTCCTACGAGCAGTACTTC.

The chain combines TRBV30 with TRBJ2-5; TRBD1 matches 8 bases. V was pared by 3 bases and J by 8 bases, with 14 bases of the junction left unmatched. This CDR3 is built from 15 residues. Germline V gene data show CDR1 as GTSNPN and CDR2 as SVGIG (reference sequence). The CDR3 DNA reads TGTGCCTGGAGGGAGACAGGGGCGGTGAGGGAAACCCAGTACTTC. This encodes CAWRETGAVRETQYF.

The chain uses TRBV18 and TRBJ2-2; D is perhaps TRBD1 (6 bases). The CDR3 is 14 amino acids. The germline gives CDR1 KGHSH, CDR2 LQKENI. Trimming shortened V by 3 bases and J by 4 bases, and 9 bases separated the two germline ends. The CDR3 protein is CASSPDSSTGELFF. As DNA, the CDR3 is TGTGCCAGCTCACCGGACAGCTCCACCGGGGAGCTGTTTTTT.

This clone was picked up a small number of times. The chain employs TRBV28 and TRBJ2-5, with D unclear. Trimming took 5 bases from V and 1 from J, leaving 8 bases between them. The CDR3 sequence is 13 residues long. The germline V gene has CDR1 MDHEN and CDR2 SYDVKM. The CDR3 reads CASSVDSQETQYF. The CDR3 DNA sequence: TGTGCCAGCAGTGTAGATAGCCAAGAGACCCAGTACTTC.

This clone was counted a few times. The J gene is TRBJ2-1, the V gene TRBV5-1, with D unclear. This CDR3 contains 12 residues. V was clipped by 7 bases and J by 4 bases, with 9 bases between them. Germline V gene data show CDR1 as SGHRS and CDR2 as YFSETQ. The CDR3 sequence: CASSDSYNEQFF. The DNA of the CDR3 is TGCGCCAGCTCCGACTCTTACAATGAGCAGTTCTTC. The full variable domain, its missing parts supplied by reference TRBV5-1 and TRBJ2-1, is KAGVTQTPRYLIKTRGQQVTLSCSPISGHRSVSWYQQTPGQGLQFLFEYFSETQRNKGNFPGRFSGRQFSNSRSEMNVSTLELGDSALYLCASSDSYNEQFFGPGTRLTVL.

There are a few counts of this clone. This sequence joins TRBV6-1 and TRBJ2-2, with D possibly being TRBD1 (6 bases). Germline CDR1 is MNHNS and CDR2 is SASEGT. The CDR3 runs to 13 residues. V was cut by 9 bases and J by 1 base, with 9 bases left in between. CDR3 in amino acids: CASTDRNTGELFF. The CDR3 DNA sequence: TGTGCCAGTACGGACAGGAACACCGGGGAGCTGTTTTTT.

The chain has TRBV5-4 and TRBJ2-7; 14 nucleotides match TRBD2. The V and J ends lost 2 bases and 4 bases, in that order; junction bases with no gene match: 5. This CDR3 comprises 16 residues. Germline-derived CDR1 and CDR2 are SGHNT and YYREEE (reference sequence). The DNA of the CDR3 is TGTGCCAGCAGCTTTGGACTAGCGGGAGGAACGTACGAGCAGTACTTC. The encoded protein is CASSFGLAGGTYEQYF.

This chain links TRBV30 with TRBJ1-2, with 9 nucleotides matching TRBD1. With 8 bases clipped from V and 7 bases from J, the junction kept 8 bases outside the gene matches. Germline V gene data show CDR1 as GTSNPN and CDR2 as SVGIG (reference sequence). This CDR3 spans 12 amino acids. The CDR3 DNA reads TGTGCCGGACAGGGGCGGCGGATTGGCTACACCTTC. Its protein product is CAGQGRRIGYTF.